A single sample gave rise to the 21 T cell receptor beta chains below, sequenced in a study of cytomegalovirus exposure and HLA in healthy donors. The PCR ran on 60 Vbeta and 13 Jbeta primers. Clones were sequenced by immunoSEQ multiplex PCR, and TCRdb holds only the in-frame ones, with some missing. The sample gives 190,000 or so clones, about 80% of which show up once; about 9.4% is in the top ten. Sequencing was done on a sample of PBMCs. Receptors originate from a woman aged 45 to 65 in good health and CMV-seropositive.

The chain links TRBV7-6 to TRBJ2-7; possible D gene TRBD2, 7 bases. The V end lost 5 bases, the J end lost 2 bases, and 19 bases lay between the germline ends. This CDR3 spans 16 amino acids. In germline, CDR1 is SGHVS, CDR2 FNYEAQ. The CDR3 DNA reads as TGTGCCAGCAGCCCGCGAGGGGGGGGTGCTGCCTACGAGCAGTACTTC. It is translated as CASSPRGGGAAYEQYF.

This clone has a single count. The CDR3 here is CASSLGQPYNEQFF. As DNA, the CDR3 is TGCGCCAGCAGCTTGGGACAGCCCTACAATGAGCAGTTCTTC. This chain connects TRBV5-1 to TRBJ2-1; a possible D gene is TRBD1 (5 bases). CDR3 size: 14 residues. Germline V CDR1 and CDR2: SGHRS, YFSETQ. Trimming took 0 bases from V and 2 from J, leaving 6 bases between them.

This chain connects TRBV7-2 to TRBJ1-5; TRBD1 matches at 9 bases. Germline loops: CDR1 SGHTA, CDR2 FQGNSA. The CDR3 loop spans 14 amino acids. J lost 2 bases, V lost 5 bases, and 1 base had no gene match. CDR3 in amino acids: CASSRTGGNQPQHF. As DNA, the CDR3 is TGTGCCAGCAGCCGGACAGGGGGCAATCAGCCCCAGCATTTT.

This chain links TRBV18 with TRBJ1-1; 9 positions match TRBD1. The CDR3 is made up of 14 amino acids. Germline lookup yields CDR1 KGHSH and CDR2 LQKENI. The ends lost 6 bases at V and 2 bases at J; junction bases unmatched: 4. CDR3 residues: CASSEGQGNTEAFF. DNA of the CDR3: TGTGCCAGCTCGGAGGGACAGGGTAACACTGAAGCTTTCTTT.

This clone showed up just once. The rearrangement uses TRBV2 and TRBJ1-5, with a tentative D call TRBD1 (6 bases). The CDR3 runs 15 residues. The V end lost 7 bases, the J end lost 2 bases, and 15 bases lay between the germline ends. Germline loops: CDR1 SNHLY, CDR2 FYNNEI. CDR3 sequence: CASTQAGAGNQPQHF. The CDR3 DNA follows: TGTGCCAGCACCCAGGCAGGGGCAGGCAATCAGCCCCAGCATTTT.

This chain uses TRBV29-1 with TRBJ1-2, with TRBD1 identical over 7 bases. The CDR3 runs to 14 residues. The V gene's germline CDR1 is SQVTM and CDR2 ANQGSEA. The V and J ends lost 2 bases and 7 bases, in that order; junction bases with no gene match: 10. The CDR3 DNA reads TGCAGCGTTGAAAAGGCAGGGGGGTTCGGTGGCTACACCTTC. Its translation is CSVEKAGGFGGYTF. Looking up the rest from reference TRBV29-1 and TRBJ1-2 gives the full variable domain: SAVISQKPSRDICQRGTSLTIQCQVDSQVTMMFWYRQQPGQSLTLIATANQGSEATYESGFVIDKFPISRPNLTFSTLTVSNMSPEDSSIYLCSVEKAGGFGGYTFGSGTRLTVV.

This chain uses TRBV29-1 with TRBJ1-1; 8 positions agree with TRBD1. Trimming removed 4 bases from V and 4 bases from J; junction bases left unmatched: 5. Germline assignment: CDR1 SQVTM and CDR2 ANQGSEA. The length of the CDR3 is 13 residues. The CDR3 loop is CSVAVTGATEAFF. The CDR3, as DNA: TGCAGCGTTGCTGTGACAGGGGCCACTGAAGCTTTCTTT.

The rearrangement links TRBV7-2 to TRBJ2-6, with D perhaps TRBD2 (5 bases). The germline V and J ends were trimmed by 6 bases and 1 base, with 10 bases remaining between them. The CDR3 is 15 amino acids. The germline V gene encodes CDR1 SGHTA and CDR2 FQGNSA. The CDR3 sequence: CASRAPGSGANVLTF. Here the CDR3 DNA reads TGTGCCAGCAGGGCACCGGGGTCTGGGGCCAACGTCCTGACTTTC.

This clone was seen a single time. The V gene is TRBV6-5, the J gene TRBJ2-1, with 10 bases matching TRBD2. Germline CDR1 and CDR2: MNHEY and SVGAGI. CDR3 length: 15 residues. The trim removed 1 base at V and 7 bases at J, leaving 4 bases unmatched. Here the CDR3 DNA reads TGTGCCAGCAGTTACTTGGCTAGCGGGGGTAATGAGCAGTTCTTC. It specifies CASSYLASGGNEQFF.

V usage is TRBV29-1 and J usage is TRBJ1-4; weak D call: TRBD1 (6 bases). The V end was cut by 4 bases, the J end by 3 bases, with 15 bases between. This CDR3 contains 15 residues. CDR1 SQVTM and CDR2 ANQGSEA come from the germline V gene. Here the CDR3 DNA reads TGCAGCGTTGGAAAGAACAGGGACCCTAATGAAAAACTGTTTTTT. It specifies CSVGKNRDPNEKLFF.

This chain uses TRBV7-3 with TRBJ2-7; 8 bases line up with TRBD1. This CDR3 region has 13 residues. The J segment lost 6 bases and the V segment lost 5 bases, leaving 6 bases of the junction unmatched. In germline, CDR1 is SGHTA, CDR2 FQGTGA. The CDR3 reads CASSPKTGAEQYF. CDR3 in DNA: TGTGCCAGCAGCCCAAAGACAGGGGCCGAGCAGTACTTC.

V gene TRBV5-1 combines with J gene TRBJ2-1; the D gene is possibly TRBD2 (6 bases). Germline V gene sequence: CDR1 SGHRS, CDR2 YFSETQ. The CDR3 sequence is 16 residues long. V lost 4 bases and J lost 0, with 14 bases in between. CDR3 loop: CASSRGLPSSYNEQFF. The CDR3 DNA reads TGCGCCAGCAGCAGGGGACTTCCTAGCTCCTACAATGAGCAGTTCTTC.

V usage is TRBV5-1 and J usage is TRBJ1-1, with 7 bases lining up with TRBD1. V was clipped by 2 bases and J by 4 bases; unmatched bases: 5. The CDR3 is 14 amino acids. Germline V gene sequence: CDR1 SGHRS, CDR2 YFSETQ. The CDR3, as DNA: TGCGCCAGCAGCTTAACAGGGGTAGGCACTGAAGCTTTCTTT. Translation: CASSLTGVGTEAFF.

This rearrangement joins TRBV27 to TRBJ1-1, with D possibly being TRBD1 (5 bases). Trimming stripped 6 bases from V and 1 base from J, with 12 bases between. The CDR3 is 14 residues long. Germline CDR1 MNHEY, CDR2 SMNVEV (reference sequence). CDR3 bases: TGTGCCAGCAGCTCACTCGGGGGGAACACTGAAGCTTTCTTT. Protein: CASSSLGGNTEAFF.

V gene TRBV5-1 combines with J gene TRBJ2-5; possible D gene TRBD2, 6 bases. The CDR3 totals 16 residues. Trimming stripped 0 bases from V and 0 bases from J, with 12 bases between. The germline V gene encodes CDR1 SGHRS and CDR2 YFSETQ. This chain's CDR3 is CASSLAASVYQETQYF. CDR3 DNA: TGCGCCAGCAGCTTGGCGGCTAGCGTATACCAAGAGACCCAGTACTTC. Variable domain in full (rest from reference TRBV5-1 and TRBJ2-5): KAGVTQTPRYLIKTRGQQVTLSCSPISGHRSVSWYQQTPGQGLQFLFEYFSETQRNKGNFPGRFSGRQFSNSRSEMNVSTLELGDSALYLCASSLAASVYQETQYFGPGTRLLVL.

The chain couples TRBV19 to TRBJ1-4, with D possibly TRBD1 on 6 matching bases. CDR3 length: 15 residues. The germline V gene has CDR1 LNHDA and CDR2 SQIVND (reference sequence). Trimming stripped 5 bases from V and 6 bases from J, with 16 bases between. CDR3 amino acids: CASSSRTAGDEKLFF. CDR3 bases: TGTGCCAGTAGTTCTCGGACAGCCGGTGATGAAAAACTGTTTTTT. Full variable domain (outside the CDR3, taken from reference TRBV19 and TRBJ1-4): DGGITQSPKYLFRKEGQNVTLSCEQNLNHDAMYWYRQDPGQGLRLIYYSQIVNDFQKGDIAEGYSVSREKKESFPLTVTSAQKNPTAFYLCASSSRTAGDEKLFFGSGTQLSVL.

This rearrangement joins TRBV2 to TRBJ1-3; D not resolved. V shed 8 bases and J shed 0 bases, with 11 bases lying between them. Germline-derived CDR1 and CDR2 are SNHLY and FYNNEI. The CDR3 extends over 14 amino acids. CDR3 sequence (DNA): TGTGCCAGCCGCATTGGGCCCTCTGGAAACACCATATATTTT. Translated, it gives CASRIGPSGNTIYF.

The rearrangement joins TRBV9 to TRBJ1-6; no reliable D call. CDR3 length equals 16 residues. With 0 bases removed from V and 9 bases from J, the gap between germline ends came to 16 bases. Germline loops: CDR1 SGDLS, CDR2 YYNGEE. The CDR3 DNA reads as TGTGCCAGCAGCGTAGATCCCCCGGGGAGGAGTTCACCCCTCCACTTT. It codes for CASSVDPPGRSSPLHF.

The chain carries TRBV2 and TRBJ2-7; 9 bases agree with TRBD1. The CDR3 sequence is 17 residues long. Germline trimming cut 4 bases from V and 2 bases from J; bases unmatched to any gene: 12. The germline CDR1 and CDR2 sequences are SNHLY and FYNNEI. The CDR3 nucleotides are TGTGCCAGCAGTGGTGGGCTACCGGGACAGGGTGCCTACGAGCAGTACTTC. Protein: CASSGGLPGQGAYEQYF.

V is TRBV18 and J is TRBJ2-2; D is perhaps TRBD2 (6 bases). Per the germline V gene, CDR1 is KGHSH and CDR2 is LQKENI. Trimming cost V 6 bases and J 7 bases, with 9 bases left between them. This CDR3 has 12 residues. The CDR3 spells CASSAEGGELFF. The CDR3 DNA reads TGTGCCAGCTCCGCGGAGGGCGGGGAGCTGTTTTTT.

The chain couples TRBV6-5 to TRBJ1-1; D not certain. In germline, CDR1 is MNHEY, CDR2 SVGAGI. The CDR3 is made up of 14 amino acids. Trimming cost V 4 bases and J 3 bases, with 12 bases left between them. This CDR3 is CASSLTERYTEAFF. The CDR3 DNA reads TGTGCCAGCAGTTTGACGGAGCGGTACACTGAAGCTTTCTTT.